This T cell receptor (beta chain) stems from a study of blood T cell repertoires in COVID-19. Repertoires were generated with immunoSEQ multiplex PCR, while TCRdb's copy carries only in-frame clones and drops some. The sample records just over 650,000 clones, about 87% being singletons. The CDR3 runs to 18 residues. V gave up 1 base and J gave up 0 bases, with 16 bases separating them. CDR1 SEHNR and CDR2 FQNEAQ come from the germline V gene (reference sequence). The material sequenced was peripheral blood. The receptor's source is a woman between 18 and 30 years old with acute or convalescent COVID-19. V and J are TRBV7-9 and TRBJ2-4, with D possibly matching TRBD2 (5 bases). CDR3 amino acids: CASSLGNLREPAKNIQYF. The CDR3, as DNA: TGTGCCAGCAGCTTAGGCAATCTGAGGGAACCAGCCAAAAACATTCAGTACTTC.